Reported below is one TCR beta chain. Antigen unknown. The source of the sample is a study of vaccination and CD4 T cells after COVID-19. Study at large: Six male and four female convalescents took part, two of them Hispanic. Overlapping spike peptides served as the stimulus for the cells. These peptides came from SARS-CoV-2 and from the common cold coronaviruses HCoV-NL63, HCoV-OC43 and HCoV-229E.

Stated time point: late sampling 161 to 241 days after vaccination in three convalescent patients. Specified treatment: 10-day PBMC culture with coronavirus spike peptide pools or control peptides (ViraFEST assay). Oncomine TCR Beta short-read sequencing was applied to DNA from cultured CD4+ T cells. MiXCR, applied by TCRdb to the PCR reads, yields one record per CDR3 protein. The table records under 20,000 distinct CDR3 sequences, 44% of them present only once. This CDR3 region has 15 residues. Germline CDR1 and CDR2: SGHRS and YFSETQ. V was clipped by 4 bases and J by 3 bases; unmatched bases: 9. The chain is built from TRBV5-1 and TRBJ2-7, with 8 bases fitting TRBD1. This material consisted of CD4+ T cells from blood, cultured in vitro, taken about 7 months after SARS-CoV-2 vaccination. This TCR was sampled from a human donor who had recovered from COVID-19. The CDR3 loop reads CASSEGTGWDYEQYF. CDR3 nucleotides: TGCGCCAGCAGCGAAGGGACAGGATGGGACTACGAGCAGTACTTC.